A single sample is the source of the 13 T cell receptor beta chains below, sequenced in a study of cytomegalovirus exposure and HLA in healthy donors. The PCR had 60 Vbeta and 13 Jbeta primers. Sequencing used immunoSEQ multiplex PCR; TCRdb keeps in-frame clones, though not all of them. This sample has approximately 170,000 clones, with 85% found just once. Sample: PBMCs. The receptors shown here come from a boy younger than 10 in good health and CMV-seronegative.

This clone was seen more than once but under ten times. The rearrangement links TRBV28 to TRBJ1-5; 8 nucleotides align to TRBD1. Germline lookup yields CDR1 MDHEN and CDR2 SYDVKM. This CDR3 has 15 amino acids. V trimming: 6 bases; J trimming: 7 bases; junction bases outside the gene matches: 11. The CDR3 region has the DNA TGTGCCAGCAGGCCCAAAGGACAGGGAAGGCAGCCCCAGCATTTT. This gives the protein CASRPKGQGRQPQHF.

This clone came up a few times. The chain uses TRBV5-1 and TRBJ2-3; maybe TRBD1 (6 bases). Germline-derived CDR1 and CDR2 are SGHRS and YFSETQ. The V and J ends lost 1 base and 3 bases respectively, with 12 bases between them. The CDR3 has 15 residues. The CDR3 region has the DNA TGCGCCAGCAGCTTGACTCCAGGGGCAACAGATACGCAGTATTTT. It encodes CASSLTPGATDTQYF.

The rearrangement uses TRBV30 and TRBJ1-3; D not resolved. The ends were cut back, 2 bases at V and 0 bases at J, with 5 bases in the middle. The CDR3 sequence is 13 residues long. Germline V gene lookup returns CDR1 GTSNPN and CDR2 SVGIG (reference sequence). In DNA, the CDR3 is TGTGCCTGGAGTCGGAGCTCTGGAAACACCATATATTTT. The encoded protein is CAWSRSSGNTIYF.

V and J are TRBV28 and TRBJ1-4; the D gene is possibly TRBD1 (6 bases). V was cut by 5 bases and J by 6 bases, with 19 bases left in between. CDR1 and CDR2 from the germline V gene are MDHEN and SYDVKM. CDR3 size: 16 residues. The CDR3 bases are TGTGCCAGCAGTCCGGCCCCAGGGAGGGGGTATGAAAAACTGTTTTTT. As protein: CASSPAPGRGYEKLFF.

The J gene is TRBJ2-7, the V gene TRBV28; a weak D match, TRBD2 (7 bases). This CDR3 is built from 17 residues. The V end was cut by 3 bases, the J end by 4 bases, with 22 bases between. CDR1 is MDHEN, CDR2 SYDVKM, per germline. CDR3 DNA: TGTGCCAGCAGTTTCGGAGTAGGAGGGGGGGATGATTACGAGCAGTACTTC. Translated: CASSFGVGGGDDYEQYF.

The chain is built from TRBV5-6 and TRBJ1-2; a weak D match, TRBD1 (6 bases). The germline V gene encodes CDR1 SGHDT and CDR2 YYEEEE. The length of the CDR3 is 14 residues. Trimming pared 2 bases from V and 7 bases from J, leaving 15 bases between. The CDR3 here is CASSFVGQSGGYTF. Here the CDR3 DNA reads TGTGCCAGCAGCTTTGTTGGACAGTCGGGTGGCTACACCTTC.

The chain recombines TRBV9 with TRBJ2-7, with D maybe TRBD1 (5 bases). The CDR3 sequence is 16 residues long. The V end was cut by 4 bases, the J end by 2 bases, with 19 bases between. Germline loops: CDR1 SGDLS, CDR2 YYNGEE. CDR3 region: CASSPTGGTKTYEQYF. The CDR3 nucleotides read TGTGCCAGCAGCCCCACAGGCGGCACCAAGACCTACGAGCAGTACTTC.

A note on this clone: Its ends do not fully match the called genes, so a read error is possible. The CDR3 sequence is CASSLLAGGQGIQYF. CDR3 bases: TGCGCCAGCAGCTTACTAGCGGGAGGGCAGGGCATTCAGTATTTC. The chain links TRBV5-1 to TRBJ2-4; 13 bases align to TRBD2. The germline V gene encodes CDR1 SGHRS and CDR2 YFSETQ. The length of the CDR3 is 15 residues.

V and J are TRBV6-4 and TRBJ2-1; 9 bases agree with TRBD1. Germline V lookup: CDR1 MRHNA, CDR2 SNTAGT. The CDR3 is 14 residues long. V trimming: 6 bases; J trimming: 6 bases; junction bases outside the gene matches: 6. The CDR3 DNA follows: TGTGCCAGCAGAAGGGACAGGGTGGGCAATGAGCAGTTCTTC. It is translated as CASRRDRVGNEQFF.

The genes are TRBV7-6 and TRBJ2-7, with 11 bases lining up with TRBD1. The germline CDR1 and CDR2 sequences are SGHVS and FNYEAQ. The CDR3 has 16 residues. Trimming took 0 bases from V and 6 from J; bases not matched to a gene: 7. The CDR3 reads CASSLASGQGAGEQYF. The DNA for the CDR3 is TGTGCCAGCAGCTTAGCGAGCGGACAGGGGGCGGGCGAGCAGTACTTC. The entire variable domain, with the rest obtained from reference TRBV7-6 and TRBJ2-7, is as follows: GAGVSQSPRYKVTKRGQDVALRCDPISGHVSLYWYRQALGQGPEFLTYFNYEAQQDKSGLPNDRFSAERPEGSISTLTIQRTEQRDSAMYRCASSLASGQGAGEQYFGPGTRLTVT.

The V call is TRBV2, the J call TRBJ2-5; tentatively, D is TRBD2 (5 bases). CDR1 is SNHLY, CDR2 FYNNEI, per germline. The CDR3 is 11 residues long. V was pared by 4 bases and J by 7 bases, with 7 bases between. Here the CDR3 reads CASSGESTQYF. For the CDR3, the DNA is TGTGCCAGCAGTGGGGAGTCGACCCAGTACTTC.

The genes are TRBV9 and TRBJ1-2, with D maybe TRBD1 (5 bases). V was trimmed by 0 bases and J by 0 bases, leaving 12 bases between them. This CDR3 has 16 amino acids. Germline V CDR1 and CDR2: SGDLS, YYNGEE. The CDR3 region is CASSVGRRGANYGYTF. In DNA form, the CDR3 reads TGTGCCAGCAGCGTAGGAAGGAGGGGAGCTAACTATGGCTACACCTTC.

The chain couples TRBV2 to TRBJ1-5; D uncertain. CDR3 length: 13 residues. The ends were cut back, 7 bases at V and 4 bases at J, with 11 bases in the middle. The germline gives CDR1 SNHLY, CDR2 FYNNEI. CDR3 amino acids: CASTGEPNQPQHF. The CDR3 bases are TGTGCCAGCACTGGAGAGCCTAATCAGCCCCAGCATTTT. The full variable domain, in which reference TRBV2 and TRBJ1-5 provide the parts outside the CDR3, is EPEVTQTPSHQVTQMGQEVILRCVPISNHLYFYWYRQILGQKVEFLVSFYNNEISEKSEIFDDQFSVERPDGSNFTLKIRSTKLEDSAMYFCASTGEPNQPQHFGDGTRLSIL.